These 10 T cell receptor beta chains were sequenced from one sample in a study of blood T cell repertoires in COVID-19. Repertoires were generated with immunoSEQ multiplex PCR, while TCRdb's copy carries only in-frame clones and drops some. The sample has some 360,000 clones, around 90% seen once. Sequencing was done on a sample of peripheral blood. These receptors were taken from a woman aged 55 to 70 with COVID-19, enrolled during active disease.

The V call is TRBV6-6, the J call TRBJ1-5; perhaps TRBD1 as D (5 bases). V dropped 2 bases and J dropped 12 bases, with 11 bases sitting between them. CDR1 and CDR2 (germline): MNHNY, SVGAGI (reference sequence). CDR3 length equals 12 residues. The DNA for the CDR3 is TGTGCCAGCAGTTACGTAGGGCAGGGCCAGCATTTT. Translating gives CASSYVGQGQHF.

The rearrangement uses TRBV5-1 and TRBJ2-1; 10 nucleotides agree with TRBD2. This CDR3 has 16 amino acids. J lost 0 bases, V lost 7 bases, and 7 bases had no gene match. Germline CDR1 SGHRS, CDR2 YFSETQ. The CDR3 is CASGLAGASSYNEQFF. The CDR3 DNA follows: TGCGCCAGCGGGCTAGCGGGGGCGAGCTCCTACAATGAGCAGTTCTTC.

The V and J genes are TRBV6-5 and TRBJ2-5; possibly TRBD2 for D (6 bases). V lost 6 bases, J lost 5 bases, and 10 bases lay in between. CDR3 length: 12 amino acids. The germline V gene encodes CDR1 MNHEY and CDR2 SVGAGI. The DNA for the CDR3 is TGTGCCAGCAGCTGGGGGGAGGAGACCCAGTACTTC. Amino acid sequence: CASSWGEETQYF.

This chain joins TRBV28 and TRBJ1-1; 8 bases are a match to TRBD1. The CDR3 totals 14 residues. Trimming removed 5 bases from V and 0 bases from J; junction bases left unmatched: 2. Germline V gene sequence: CDR1 MDHEN, CDR2 SYDVKM. The DNA for the CDR3 is TGTGCCAGCAGTGCAGGGGGCATGAACACTGAAGCTTTCTTT. Encoded protein: CASSAGGMNTEAFF. The whole variable domain, filled in from reference TRBV28 and TRBJ1-1, reads DVKVTQSSRYLVKRTGEKVFLECVQDMDHENMFWYRQDPGLGLRLIYFSYDVKMKEKGDIPEGYSVSREKKERFSLILESASTNQTSMYLCASSAGGMNTEAFFGQGTRLTVV.

The chain uses TRBV5-8 and TRBJ2-7; 7 nucleotides align to TRBD1. The CDR3 length is 14 residues. CDR1 is SGHTS and CDR2 is YDEGEE in the germline V gene. Trimming removed 0 bases from V and 1 base from J; junction bases left unmatched: 1. This CDR3 is CASSLGDSSYEQYF. CDR3 in DNA: TGTGCCAGCAGCTTGGGGGACAGTTCCTACGAGCAGTACTTC.

V and J are TRBV9 and TRBJ2-1; a weak D match, TRBD1 (5 bases). Trimming stripped 1 base from V and 5 bases from J, with 7 bases between. CDR1 SGDLS and CDR2 YYNGEE come from the germline V gene. This CDR3 spans 13 amino acids. CDR3 sequence (DNA): TGTGCCAGCAGCGTACAGGGTAACAATGAGCAGTTCTTC. Its translation: CASSVQGNNEQFF.

The rearrangement uses TRBV2 and TRBJ2-3; TRBD1 matches 7 bases. Germline lookup yields CDR1 SNHLY and CDR2 FYNNEI. Trimming removed 7 bases from V and 4 bases from J; junction bases left unmatched: 8. The CDR3 contains 14 residues. The CDR3 spells CASKKDQGADTQYF. The CDR3 nucleotides are TGTGCCAGCAAAAAGGATCAGGGGGCAGATACGCAGTATTTT.

The chain is built from TRBV6-6 and TRBJ2-4; 8 bases match TRBD1. CDR1 and CDR2 (germline): MNHNY, SVGAGI (reference sequence). J lost 8 bases, V lost 4 bases, and 10 bases had no gene match. CDR3 size: 15 residues. The CDR3 is CASSSSETGVDIQYF. DNA of the CDR3: TGTGCCAGCAGTTCCTCCGAGACAGGGGTGGACATTCAGTACTTC.

The V call is TRBV18, the J call TRBJ1-2, with a weak D call TRBD1 (6 bases). Trimming left V 6 bases short and J 3 bases short, with 26 bases between. Germline CDR1 reads KGHSH; CDR2 reads LQKENI. The CDR3 consists of 18 residues. CDR3 sequence: CASSPRTTGQNFYYGYTF. The CDR3 DNA reads as TGTGCCAGCTCCCCTCGTACCACAGGACAGAACTTCTACTATGGCTACACCTTC.

The genes are TRBV4-2 and TRBJ2-1; TRBD2 might be the D (6 bases). CDR1 is LGHNA and CDR2 is YNFKEQ in the germline V gene. Trimming left V 2 bases short and J 13 bases short, with 12 bases between. There are 12 residues in the CDR3. The CDR3 DNA is TGTGCCAGCAGCCAATTTGGGCGGGACCAGTTCTTC. Protein product: CASSQFGRDQFF.